In its sample, the clone carrying this T cell receptor beta chain was seen a few times. Its antigen is currently unknown. The sample holds other DNA sequences that translate to the same CDR3. Profiled with immunoSEQ multiplex PCR; TCRdb holds only in-frame clones, not every one. This sample has just over 2,000,000 clones, with 95% found just once. CDR1 LNHNV and CDR2 YYDKDF come from the germline V gene (reference sequence). V was clipped by 0 bases and J by 2 bases, with 8 bases between them. The CDR3 runs to 14 residues. This entry belongs to a study of shared clonotypes between healthy human individuals. About the study: CD4 naive cells filled three plates per donor, CD4 memory three, CD8 naive two and CD8 memory one. The study's findings and limits: Non-shared clonotypes had lower generation probabilities than clonotypes shared by all four sorted-subset donors.

This rearrangement joins TRBV15 to TRBJ2-7; the D is unclear. This clonotype originated in a man aged 18-30 years in good health. Sequenced input: naive CD4+ T cells sorted from blood. As for subset: CD45RA+ positively selected. CDR3 sequence (DNA): TGTGCCACCAGCAGAGAGGGGTTAGCCTACGAGCAGTACTTC. Its translation is CATSREGLAYEQYF. The full variable domain, with the rest looked up from reference TRBV15 and TRBJ2-7, is DAMVIQNPRYQVTQFGKPVTLSCSQTLNHNVMYWYQQKSSQAPKLLFHYYDKDFNNEADTPDNFQSRRPNTSFCFLDIRSPGLGDTAMYLCATSREGLAYEQYFGPGTRLTVT.